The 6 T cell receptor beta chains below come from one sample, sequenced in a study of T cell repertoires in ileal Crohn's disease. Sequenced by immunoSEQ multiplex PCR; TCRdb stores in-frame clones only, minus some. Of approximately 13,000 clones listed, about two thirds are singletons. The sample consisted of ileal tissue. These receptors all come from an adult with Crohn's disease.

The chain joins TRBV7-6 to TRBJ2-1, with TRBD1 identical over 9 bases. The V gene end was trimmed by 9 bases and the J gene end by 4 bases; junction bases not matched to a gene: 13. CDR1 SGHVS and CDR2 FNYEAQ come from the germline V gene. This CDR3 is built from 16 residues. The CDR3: CASNSPGQGLYNEQFF. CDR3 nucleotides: TGTGCCAGTAACTCTCCGGGACAGGGATTATACAATGAGCAGTTCTTC.

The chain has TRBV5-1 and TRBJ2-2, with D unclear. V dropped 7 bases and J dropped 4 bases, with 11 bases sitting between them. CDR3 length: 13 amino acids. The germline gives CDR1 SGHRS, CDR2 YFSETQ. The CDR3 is CASLFEFTGELFF. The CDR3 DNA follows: TGCGCCAGCCTCTTTGAGTTCACCGGGGAGCTGTTTTTT. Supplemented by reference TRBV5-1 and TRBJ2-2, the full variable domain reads KAGVTQTPRYLIKTRGQQVTLSCSPISGHRSVSWYQQTPGQGLQFLFEYFSETQRNKGNFPGRFSGRQFSNSRSEMNVSTLELGDSALYLCASLFEFTGELFFGEGSRLTVL.

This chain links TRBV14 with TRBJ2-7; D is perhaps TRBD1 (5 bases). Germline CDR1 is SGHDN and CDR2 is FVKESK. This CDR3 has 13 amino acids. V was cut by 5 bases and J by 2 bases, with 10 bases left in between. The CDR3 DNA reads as TGTGCCAGCAGCAAGGGGTTGGCCTACGAGCAGTACTTC. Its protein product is CASSKGLAYEQYF.

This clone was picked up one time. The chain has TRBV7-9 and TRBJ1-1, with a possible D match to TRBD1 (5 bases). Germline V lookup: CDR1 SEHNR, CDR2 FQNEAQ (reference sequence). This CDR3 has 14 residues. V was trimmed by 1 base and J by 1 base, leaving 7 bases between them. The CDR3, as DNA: TGTGCCAGCAGCTTAGGGGGCGGGAACACTGAAGCTTTCTTT. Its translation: CASSLGGGNTEAFF.

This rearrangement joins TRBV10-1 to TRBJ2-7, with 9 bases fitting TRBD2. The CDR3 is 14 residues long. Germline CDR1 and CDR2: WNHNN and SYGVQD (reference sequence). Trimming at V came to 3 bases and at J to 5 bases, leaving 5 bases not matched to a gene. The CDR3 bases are TGCGCCAGCAGTGAAGGCGGGGGGGAGAACGAGCAGTACTTC. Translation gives CASSEGGGENEQYF.

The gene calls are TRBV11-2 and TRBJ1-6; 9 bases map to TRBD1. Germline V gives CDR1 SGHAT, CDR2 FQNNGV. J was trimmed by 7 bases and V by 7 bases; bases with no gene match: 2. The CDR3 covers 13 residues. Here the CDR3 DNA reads TGTGCCAGCAACAGGGGGCAAAATTCACCCCTCCACTTT. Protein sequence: CASNRGQNSPLHF. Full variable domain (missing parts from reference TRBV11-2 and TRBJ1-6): EAGVAQSPRYKIIEKRQSVAFWCNPISGHATLYWYQQILGQGPKLLIQFQNNGVVDDSQLPKDRFSAERLKGVDSTLKIQPAKLEDSAVYLCASNRGQNSPLHFGNGTRLTVT.